Presented here are 10 T cell receptor beta chains from one specimen sequenced in a study of post-analysis software for immune sequencing data. Study-wide results and caveats: Comparison of patients with controls showed about 5 TRBV segments more frequent in patients, TRBV5-6, TRBV5-1 and TRBV20-1 among them.

Unique-molecular-identifier-tagged TCR beta cDNA libraries were used. TCRdb recomputed calls from the PCR reads with MiXCR, one row per CDR3 protein. The sample gives roughly 730,000 distinct CDR3 sequences, about 32% of which show up once; about 0.5% is in the top ten. Their antigens are not known. Sample: blood. The receptors stem from a girl aged 10 to 17 with multiple sclerosis.

This chain links TRBV5-1 with TRBJ1-3; TRBD1 matches 7 bases. Looked up from germline, CDR1 is SGHRS and CDR2 is YFSETQ. The CDR3 is 15 residues long. The V gene end was trimmed by 4 bases and the J gene end by 0 bases; junction bases not matched to a gene: 4. The CDR3 nucleotides read TGCGCCAGCAGCATGACAGGGCTCTCTGGAAACACCATATATTTT. Translation: CASSMTGLSGNTIYF.

This rearrangement joins TRBV5-1 to TRBJ1-2, with a possible D match to TRBD1 (5 bases). The CDR3 runs to 12 residues. Germline V gene sequence: CDR1 SGHRS, CDR2 YFSETQ. V lost 2 bases, J lost 8 bases, and 10 bases lay in between. CDR3 sequence (DNA): TGCGCCAGCAGCTTTCCCAAGGGGGGCTACACCTTC. This translates into CASSFPKGGYTF.

This clonotype was seen a few times. The chain recombines TRBV2 with TRBJ2-7, with D unclear. The length of the CDR3 is 14 residues. V lost 5 bases and J 4 bases, leaving 15 bases between the germline ends. Germline CDR1 SNHLY, CDR2 FYNNEI. CDR3 region: CASSLEANSYEQYF. The CDR3 DNA follows: TGTGCCAGCAGTCTAGAGGCAAATTCTTACGAGCAGTACTTC.

This clonotype was counted only a few times. The junction shows a germline mismatch at one end, possibly a read error. The CDR3 sequence: CAAAAPGGALDYNEQFF. Here the CDR3 DNA reads TGCGCCGCCGCTGCACCCGGGGGCGCGTTGGACTACAATGAGCAGTTCTTC. The V call is TRBV10-3, the J call TRBJ2-1; D possibly matches TRBD1 or TRBD2 (6 bases each). The CDR3 covers 17 residues. CDR1 and CDR2 from the germline V gene are ENHRY and SYGVKD.

V is TRBV7-9 and J is TRBJ1-1, with D possibly matching TRBD1 (5 bases). The CDR3 runs to 14 residues. Germline loops: CDR1 SEHNR, CDR2 FQNEAQ (reference sequence). V was pared by 5 bases and J by 0 bases, with 10 bases between. CDR3 sequence reads: CASSGGGMNTEAFF. DNA for the CDR3: TGTGCCAGCAGCGGCGGGGGGATGAACACTGAAGCTTTCTTT.

This clonotype was detected a few times. The V and J genes are TRBV2 and TRBJ2-5; D possibly corresponds to TRBD1 (5 bases). The CDR3 covers 14 residues. The germline V gene has CDR1 SNHLY and CDR2 FYNNEI. The germline V and J ends were trimmed by 7 bases and 1 base, with 13 bases remaining between them. The CDR3 is CASIHQGVQETQYF. The CDR3 DNA is TGTGCCAGCATCCACCAGGGCGTCCAAGAGACCCAGTACTTC.

This chain uses TRBV6-5 with TRBJ2-1; the match to TRBD1 covers 10 bases. There are 16 residues in the CDR3. J lost 9 bases, V lost 2 bases, and 10 bases had no gene match. Germline values: CDR1 MNHEY, CDR2 SVGAGI. Here the CDR3 reads CASSYTGTGELTEQFF. CDR3 DNA: TGTGCCAGCAGTTACACCGGGACAGGGGAATTGACTGAGCAGTTCTTC.

CDR3 region: CASSYYRGLNYGYTF. DNA of the CDR3: TGTGCCAGCAGTTACTACAGGGGCCTCAACTATGGCTACACCTTC. The gene calls are TRBV27 and TRBJ1-2, with 7 nucleotides matching TRBD1. The CDR3 covers 15 residues. The germline gives CDR1 MNHEY, CDR2 SMNVEV (reference sequence). V was clipped by 4 bases and J by 2 bases; unmatched bases: 7.

This sequence joins TRBV15 and TRBJ2-3; D is possibly TRBD2 (5 bases). The germline gives CDR1 LNHNV, CDR2 YYDKDF (reference sequence). CDR3 length equals 15 residues. The V end lost 0 bases, the J end lost 2 bases, and 9 bases lay between the germline ends. In DNA, the CDR3 is TGTGCCACCAGCAGAGATAGGAGGAACACAGATACGCAGTATTTT. Encoded protein: CATSRDRRNTDTQYF.

The chain recombines TRBV6-6 with TRBJ1-2, with 8 nucleotides matching TRBD1. CDR3 size: 16 residues. V shed 8 bases and J 4 bases; nucleotides not matched to a gene: 15. Germline values: CDR1 MNHNY, CDR2 SVGAGI (reference sequence). The CDR3 bases are TGTGCCAGCTTGGGGTTGCAGGGGGCAGGGAGCTATGGCTACACCTTC. Its protein is CASLGLQGAGSYGYTF.